A selection of T cell receptor beta chains follows, all from one sample in a study of cytomegalovirus exposure and HLA in healthy donors. Some clones are missing from TCRdb's copy, which holds only in-frame ones; the method was immunoSEQ multiplex PCR. This repertoire shows 160,000 or so clones, roughly 80% found once; its top ten account for under 1.5%. The sample comprised PBMCs. Receptors were obtained from a man aged 50-59 years in good health and CMV-seropositive. Both conserved end residues are part of each CDR3. A D gene is named only where the DNA matches it firmly. Clone size is given for some rows only: seen once, a few or many times, or a class if the clone is expanded.

13	-	TRBV7-9	-	TRBJ2-7	TGTGCCAGCAATGGGCAGGGAACCTACGAGCAGTACTTC	CASNGQGTYEQYF
13	-	TRBV29-1	-	TRBJ1-1	TGCAGCGCCCGGAGGGTTTTGAACACTGAAGCTTTCTTT	CSARRVLNTEAFF
14	-	TRBV5-8	-	TRBJ2-4	TGTGCCAGCACCACTCCGGGCGGGGGCTACATTCAGTACTTC	CASTTPGGGYIQYF
15	TRBD1	TRBV6-4	-	TRBJ2-1	TGTGCCAGCAGTGACGGGACAGGGGGCTTCGATGAGCAGTTCTTC	CASSDGTGGFDEQFF
13	-	TRBV27	-	TRBJ1-1	TGTGCCAGCAGTCCCCGACGGGACACTGAAGCTTTCTTT	CASSPRRDTEAFF
16	-	TRBV7-9	-	TRBJ2-5	TGTGCCAGCAGCTTAGGGAACGGCGGGTTTCAAGAGACCCAGTACTTC	CASSLGNGGFQETQYF
14	TRBD2	TRBV28	-	TRBJ2-2	TGTGCCACCCTTTGGGGACTAGCGACCGGGGAGCTGTTTTTT	CATLWGLATGELFF
13	-	TRBV6-5	few	TRBJ1-1	TGTGCCAGCAGTTACCAGGGAAGTGCTGAAGCTTTCTTT	CASSYQGSAEAFF
14	-	TRBV7-2	few	TRBJ2-1	TGTGCCAGCAGCTCCCAACCTAGCTCGAATGAGCAGTTCTTC	CASSSQPSSNEQFF
13	-	TRBV6-5	-	TRBJ2-7	TGTGCCAGCAGTTACGGGCAGGGCGGGGTGCAGTACTTC	CASSYGQGGVQYF
18	TRBD2	TRBV18	-	TRBJ2-1	TGTGCCAGCTCACCACAGGGGGTCGGACTAGCAGGTTACAATGAGCAGTTCTTC	CASSPQGVGLAGYNEQFF
13	TRBD1	TRBV7-2	few	TRBJ2-7	TGTGCCAGCAGCCTCGGGACAGTCTACGAGCAGTACTTC	CASSLGTVYEQYF
14	-	TRBV27	-	TRBJ1-5	TGTGCCAGCAGTCCGATGGGACAATTTCAGCCCCAGCATTTT	CASSPMGQFQPQHF
13	-	TRBV6-5	-	TRBJ1-4	TGTGCCAGCAGTTACGGACAGACTGAAAAACTGTTTTTT	CASSYGQTEKLFF
15	-	TRBV7-2	-	TRBJ2-1	TGTGCCAGCAGCGCTGTAAGATCAGGCGACAATGAGCAGTTCTTC	CASSAVRSGDNEQFF
16	-	TRBV11-2	-	TRBJ2-6	TGTGCCAGCAGCTCCGAGGCCGGATCTGGGGCCAACGTCCTGACTTTC	CASSSEAGSGANVLTF
18	-	TRBV4-1	few	TRBJ2-1	TGCGCCAGCAGTGTCCCGAGGGTCCGGGTATGGGATTCAAATGAGCAGTTCTTC	CASSVPRVRVWDSNEQFF
17	-	TRBV4-1	-	TRBJ1-5	TGCGCCAGCAGCCAAGACGCCAGACAGAATAGCAATCAGCCCCAGCATTTT	CASSQDARQNSNQPQHF
10	-	TRBV20-1	-	TRBJ1-2	TGCAGTGCCGGGGATCTTGGCTACACCTTC	CSAGDLGYTF
14	TRBD2	TRBV28	-	TRBJ2-2	TGTGCCAGCAGTTTAGCGGGAGACACCGGGGAGCTGTTTTTT	CASSLAGDTGELFF
14	-	TRBV9	few	TRBJ2-7	TGTGCCAGCAGCGTCAGCGGAAACTCCTACGAGCAGTACTTC	CASSVSGNSYEQYF
14	-	TRBV6-5	-	TRBJ1-1	TGTGCCAGCAGCCCGGGAGGGGTGAACACTGAAGCTTTCTTT	CASSPGGVNTEAFF
17	TRBD2	TRBV4-3	-	TRBJ2-1	TGCGCCAGCAGCCAAGAGCTCCGGCTAGCGGGGAGCAATGAGCAGTTCTTC	CASSQELRLAGSNEQFF
17	TRBD2	TRBV10-3	-	TRBJ2-1	TGTGCCATCAGTGATGGACTAGCGGGAACCTCCTACAATGAGCAGTTCTTC	CAISDGLAGTSYNEQFF
14	TRBD1	TRBV28	few	TRBJ1-4	TGTGCCAGCAGTTTGGGACAGGGATATGAAAAACTGTTTTTT	CASSLGQGYEKLFF
13	-	TRBV6-4	-	TRBJ2-1	TGTGCCAGCATTGCGAAACAGCATCATGAGCAGTTCTTC	CASIAKQHHEQFF
13	-	TRBV7-6	-	TRBJ2-2	TGTGCCAGCAGCTCGACAGCGACCGGGGAGCTGTTTTTT	CASSSTATGELFF
14	TRBD1	TRBV6-6	-	TRBJ1-2	TGTGCCAGCAGTTTGGGACAGGGGGCGCGAGGCTACACCTTC	CASSLGQGARGYTF